A selection of T cell receptor beta chains follows, all from one sample in a study of shared clonotypes between healthy human individuals. The table came from immunoSEQ multiplex PCR; TCRdb's copy has only in-frame clones and leaves some out. The profile shows some 240,000 clones, 65% to 70% of them singletons. The sequenced sample was memory CD4+ T cells sorted from blood. Receptors originate from a man aged 30 to 39 in good health. Each CDR3 is given without its conserved first and last residue.

cdr3_aa,v_call,j_call
ASIRSGGVTDTQY,TRBV7-3,TRBJ2-3
ASSSTGTKDEQY,TRBV5-1,TRBJ2-7
ASSSGQGKTLKDEQY,TRBV5-6,TRBJ2-7
SVEGGKGADTQY,TRBV29-1,TRBJ2-3
SVDPIAGGYGYT,TRBV29-1,TRBJ1-2
ASSPLGTGLGANVLT,TRBV18,TRBJ2-6
ASSKGLAGSYNEQF,TRBV5-4,TRBJ2-1
ASSARGRGPDTQY,TRBV2,TRBJ2-3
ASTRERGEQY,TRBV2,TRBJ2-7
ASSVALSGDTDTQY,TRBV9,TRBJ2-3
ASSPYPLEYHTGELF,TRBV18,TRBJ2-2
ASTTASGDTDTQY,TRBV5-4,TRBJ2-3